This TCR beta chain was found in a study of T cell changes during pregnancy in multiple sclerosis. Profiled with immunoSEQ multiplex PCR; TCRdb holds only in-frame clones, not every one. In the table there are 60,000 or so clones, roughly 87% of which are singletons. Per germline, CDR1 SNHLY and CDR2 FYNNEI. The CDR3 loop spans 16 amino acids. Notes on this clone: At one of its ends the junction is not consistent with the germline gene, which may arise from a read error.

This chain joins TRBV2 and TRBJ1-5; 10 bases fit TRBD1. The sequence was obtained from a female donor with multiple sclerosis, enrolled in a pregnancy study. This specimen consisted of peripheral blood, obtained in the first trimester of pregnancy. CDR3 residues: CASSKAGTGVNQPQHF. CDR3 sequence (DNA): TGTGCCAGCAGTAAAGCCGGGACAGGGGTAAATCAGCCCCAGCATTTT.